The 23 T cell receptor beta chains below come from one sample, sequenced in a study of blood T cell repertoires in COVID-19. This table comes from immunoSEQ multiplex PCR, and its TCRdb copy is limited to in-frame clones, with some not included. Altogether some 300,000 clones are present, 70% to 90% being singletons, with the ten largest covering 6.3%. Specimen: peripheral blood. The receptors were gathered from a woman aged 50 to 65 with COVID-19, enrolled during active disease.

The chain joins TRBV2 to TRBJ2-7; possible D gene TRBD1, 8 bases. The V gene lost 4 bases and the J gene lost 1 base, with 20 bases spanning the gap. CDR3 size: 17 residues. The V gene's germline CDR1 is SNHLY and CDR2 FYNNEI. The CDR3 region has the DNA TGTGCCAGCAGTGTACTAGCGAAAGGACAGGGATCCTACGAGCAGTACTTC. As protein: CASSVLAKGQGSYEQYF.

The V gene is TRBV9, the J gene TRBJ2-7, with TRBD2 identical over 7 bases. Germline V gives CDR1 SGDLS, CDR2 YYNGEE. CDR3 length: 14 residues. With V trimmed by 0 bases and J by 6 bases, 6 bases remained unmatched. The CDR3 sequence: CASSVGGRSTEQYF. The CDR3, as DNA: TGTGCCAGCAGCGTAGGCGGGAGATCGACCGAGCAGTACTTC.

The chain couples TRBV7-8 to TRBJ1-1, with 7 nucleotides matching TRBD1. CDR1 and CDR2 (germline): SGHVS, FQNEAQ. The CDR3 has 17 amino acids. The J segment lost 1 base and the V segment lost 1 base, leaving 9 bases of the junction unmatched. This CDR3 reads CASSLGYRGSRNTEAFF. The CDR3 DNA is TGTGCCAGCAGCTTAGGCTACAGGGGATCTCGGAACACTGAAGCTTTCTTT.

The rearrangement uses TRBV3-1 (or the pseudogene TRBV3-2) and TRBJ2-7, with 7 bases that match TRBD2. V was pared by 3 bases and J by 4 bases, with 9 bases of the junction left unmatched. Germline-derived CDR1 and CDR2 are LGHDT and YNNKEL (reference sequence). The CDR3 extends over 15 amino acids. In DNA, the CDR3 is TGTGCCAGCAGCCAGGGTGGCGGGAGTCCGTACGAGCAGTACTTC. Its protein product is CASSQGGGSPYEQYF.

This chain joins TRBV9 and TRBJ1-1, with TRBD1 as a possible D gene (6 bases). This CDR3 has 12 amino acids. Trimming shortened V by 4 bases and J by 5 bases, and 9 bases separated the two germline ends. From germline, CDR1 is SGDLS and CDR2 YYNGEE. The CDR3 DNA reads TGTGCCAGCAGCCCGCAGGGGACTGAAGCTTTCTTT. Its protein product is CASSPQGTEAFF.

This clone has just one count. The rearrangement joins TRBV30 to TRBJ2-7; 9 positions agree with TRBD1. The CDR3 consists of 17 residues. Germline V gives CDR1 GTSNPN, CDR2 SVGIG (reference sequence). After removal of 2 bases from V and 1 base from J, the junction contained 12 bases not matched to a gene. Here the CDR3 reads CAWSPRPGDRVSYEQYF. The CDR3 bases are TGTGCCTGGAGTCCCCGACCCGGGGACAGGGTTTCCTACGAGCAGTACTTC.

The CDR3 sequence: CATSRDRGISEQYF. The CDR3 nucleotides are TGTGCCACCAGCAGAGATAGGGGGATTTCCGAGCAGTACTTC. The V and J genes are TRBV15 and TRBJ2-7, with D tentatively TRBD1 (6 bases). This CDR3 is built from 14 residues. Germline CDR1 and CDR2: LNHNV and YYDKDF (reference sequence). V lost 0 bases to trimming and J lost 6 bases, with 12 bases between them.

The genes are TRBV28 and TRBJ2-7, with TRBD2 as a possible D gene (6 bases). Per the germline V gene, CDR1 is MDHEN and CDR2 is SYDVKM. The ends were cut back, 3 bases at V and 5 bases at J, with 17 bases in the middle. This CDR3 spans 15 amino acids. DNA of the CDR3: TGTGCCAGCAGTTTTGGAGGGGCGCAAGTAGACGAGCAGTACTTC. This encodes CASSFGGAQVDEQYF.

This chain links TRBV19 with TRBJ2-2; tentatively, D is TRBD1 (6 bases). From germline, CDR1 is LNHDA and CDR2 SQIVND (reference sequence). Trimming removed 6 bases at V and 6 bases at J, with 23 bases between. This CDR3 comprises 17 residues. The CDR3 DNA reads as TGTGCCAGTAGGGAGCTTGGTTTCCAGGGGCAACCCGGGGAGCTGTTTTTT. Translated: CASRELGFQGQPGELFF.

The J gene is TRBJ2-1, the V gene TRBV4-1; weak D call: TRBD1 (6 bases). This CDR3 has 13 residues. Looked up from germline, CDR1 is MGHRA and CDR2 is YSYEKL. V dropped 6 bases and J dropped 8 bases, with 14 bases sitting between them. The CDR3 is CASRQGFGDEQFF. CDR3 DNA sequence: TGCGCCAGCAGACAGGGATTCGGAGATGAGCAGTTCTTC.

This chain uses TRBV6-2 or TRBV6-3 with TRBJ2-1, with TRBD1 matching 10 bases. This CDR3 spans 15 amino acids. CDR1 is MNHEY and CDR2 is SVGEGT in the germline V gene. The ends lost 5 bases at V and 8 bases at J; junction bases unmatched: 9. CDR3 in amino acids: CASSRPGQGLDEQFF. CDR3 nucleotides: TGTGCCAGCAGTCGTCCGGGACAGGGGTTGGATGAGCAGTTCTTC.

In regard to this clone: Relative to the germline gene, one junction end is altered; a read error may explain this. This chain links TRBV5-6 with TRBJ2-7; TRBD2 aligns across 7 bases. The length of the CDR3 is 14 residues. The germline CDR1 and CDR2 sequences are SGHDT and YYEEEE. CDR3 protein: CASSSAYRGGRCDF. The CDR3 DNA follows: TGTGCCAGCAGCTCCGCTTATAGGGGCGGGAGATGTGACTTC.

The V gene is TRBV5-1, the J gene TRBJ2-1, with D possibly TRBD1 on 6 matching bases. Trimming stripped 5 bases from V and 7 bases from J, with 13 bases between. The CDR3 has 13 residues. CDR1 SGHRS and CDR2 YFSETQ come from the germline V gene. The CDR3 region has the DNA TGCGCCAGCAGTTTCCACAGGGTAAATGAGCAGTTCTTC. Its protein product is CASSFHRVNEQFF.

The V gene is TRBV10-3, the J gene TRBJ2-7, with D perhaps TRBD2 (5 bases). With 7 bases removed from V and 3 bases from J, the gap between germline ends came to 13 bases. Germline values: CDR1 ENHRY, CDR2 SYGVKD. The CDR3 consists of 13 residues. In DNA form, the CDR3 reads TGTGCCATCACCGAAAGCGGTTACTACGAGCAGTACTTC. Protein product: CAITESGYYEQYF.

CDR3 sequence (DNA): TGCGCCAGCAGCCAACCGACTAGCGGGAGATACGAGCAGTACTTC. As protein: CASSQPTSGRYEQYF. This sequence joins TRBV4-1 and TRBJ2-7; 12 nucleotides align to TRBD2. Germline CDR1 and CDR2: MGHRA and YSYEKL. V lost 2 bases, J lost 4 bases, and 3 bases stayed unmatched. There are 15 residues in the CDR3.

J is TRBJ1-2 and V is TRBV7-8; 9 bases are shared with TRBD1. The length of the CDR3 is 13 residues. The V gene's germline CDR1 is SGHVS and CDR2 FQNEAQ. The V gene end was trimmed by 2 bases and the J gene end by 8 bases; junction bases not matched to a gene: 3. The DNA of the CDR3 is TGTGCCAGCAGCTTAAACAGGGGGCAAGGCTACACCTTC. It translates to CASSLNRGQGYTF.

This clone has a single count. The rearrangement joins TRBV7-9 to TRBJ1-3, with D perhaps matching TRBD1 (5 bases). The CDR3 contains 15 residues. V lost 10 bases, J lost 4 bases, and 20 bases lay in between. CDR1 is SEHNR and CDR2 is FQNEAQ in the germline V gene (reference sequence). CDR3 residues: CATRIRESKGNTIYF. The CDR3 nucleotides read TGTGCCACCCGTATCAGGGAAAGCAAAGGAAACACCATATATTTT.

CDR3 sequence: CASSLVASAYNEQFF. In DNA form, the CDR3 reads TGTGCCAGCAGCTTAGTGGCTAGCGCTTACAATGAGCAGTTCTTC. This rearrangement joins TRBV7-3 to TRBJ2-1; tentative D call: TRBD2 (6 bases). CDR1 is SGHTA, CDR2 FQGTGA, per germline. The V gene lost 2 bases and the J gene lost 4 bases, with 12 bases spanning the gap. This CDR3 contains 15 residues.

The chain uses TRBV11-2 and TRBJ2-2; TRBD2 agrees at 8 bases. Germline CDR1 reads SGHAT; CDR2 reads FQNNGV. V was clipped by 6 bases and J by 4 bases; unmatched bases: 10. CDR3 length equals 16 residues. The CDR3 loop is CASSSNPLAGTGELFF. CDR3 DNA: TGTGCCAGCAGTTCAAATCCCCTAGCGGGCACCGGGGAGCTGTTTTTT.

This chain links TRBV6-6 with TRBJ2-2; 7 positions match TRBD2. CDR3 length equals 15 residues. With 6 bases clipped from V and 4 bases from J, the junction kept 8 bases outside the gene matches. Per the germline V gene, CDR1 is MNHNY and CDR2 is SVGAGI (reference sequence). The CDR3 nucleotides read TGTGCCAGCAGCCCCTCCGGCGGGGGCACCGGGGAGCTGTTTTTT. Translated: CASSPSGGGTGELFF.

This clone was counted a single time. The rearrangement uses TRBV10-2 and TRBJ2-2, with 7 bases fitting TRBD1. V lost 9 bases to trimming and J lost 3 bases; unmatched junction nucleotides: 10. The CDR3 is 15 amino acids. The germline CDR1 and CDR2 sequences are WSHSY and SAAADI. As DNA, the CDR3 is TGCGCCAGGTCCGAGGGGGCGGCGGACACCGGGGAGCTGTTTTTT. Translation: CARSEGAADTGELFF.

In DNA form, the CDR3 reads TGTGCCATCAGTGATGAGATATCTAACTATGGCTACACCTTC. Translating it yields CAISDEISNYGYTF. V and J are TRBV10-3 and TRBJ1-2; unclear D gene. The germline CDR1 and CDR2 sequences are ENHRY and SYGVKD. Deletions cut 3 bases from V and 0 bases from J, with 8 bases between. The CDR3 has 14 residues.

The chain recombines TRBV5-1 with TRBJ2-1; TRBD2 agrees at 7 bases. CDR1 SGHRS and CDR2 YFSETQ come from the germline V gene. The V segment lost 4 bases and the J segment 3 bases; nucleotides outside the gene matches: 7. This CDR3 spans 15 amino acids. In nucleotides, the CDR3 is TGCGCCAGCAGCCCCAGGAGCGGGAACTACAATGAGCAGTTCTTC. Its translation: CASSPRSGNYNEQFF.